The source of this T cell receptor beta chain is a study of PD-L1 blockade in urothelial cancer. In the study overall: Patients previously received 0 to 3 chemotherapy regimens.

Trimming cost V 4 bases and J 5 bases; bases outside gene matches: 10. CDR3 size: 16 residues. The germline V gene encodes CDR1 SGHRS and CDR2 YFSETQ. The method was immunoSEQ multiplex PCR; TCRdb's version includes in-frame clones alone and lacks a portion of them. The table has around 100,000 clones, around 86% seen once; the top ten hold about 2%. Time point described: pretreatment peripheral blood. Disease in patients was locally advanced or metastatic urothelial carcinoma. This clonotype was obtained from a man aged 55-75 years with urothelial cancer. This chain links TRBV5-1 with TRBJ2-2; 8 bases fit TRBD2. This specimen was PBMCs, taken around atezolizumab (anti-PD-L1) treatment. The CDR3 loop is CASSTPGGHETGELFF. The DNA for the CDR3 is TGCGCCAGCAGCACCCCGGGGGGGCACGAGACCGGGGAGCTGTTTTTT.